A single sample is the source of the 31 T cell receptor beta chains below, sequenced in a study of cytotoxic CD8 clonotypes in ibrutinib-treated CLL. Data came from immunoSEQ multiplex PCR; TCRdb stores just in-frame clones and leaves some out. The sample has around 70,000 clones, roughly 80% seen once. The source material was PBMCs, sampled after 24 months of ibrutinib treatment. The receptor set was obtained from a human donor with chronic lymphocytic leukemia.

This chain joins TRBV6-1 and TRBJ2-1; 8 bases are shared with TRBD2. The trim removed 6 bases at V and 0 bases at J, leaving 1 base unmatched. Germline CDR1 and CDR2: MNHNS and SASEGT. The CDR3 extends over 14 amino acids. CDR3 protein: CASRREVSYNEQFF. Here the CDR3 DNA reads TGTGCCAGCAGGCGGGAGGTCTCCTACAATGAGCAGTTCTTC.

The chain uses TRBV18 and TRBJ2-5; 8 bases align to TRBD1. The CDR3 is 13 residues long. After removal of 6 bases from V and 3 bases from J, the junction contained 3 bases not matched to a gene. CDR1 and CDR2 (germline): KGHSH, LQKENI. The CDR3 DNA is TGTGCCAGCTCCGACAGGGGTAAAGAGACCCAGTACTTC. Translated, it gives CASSDRGKETQYF.

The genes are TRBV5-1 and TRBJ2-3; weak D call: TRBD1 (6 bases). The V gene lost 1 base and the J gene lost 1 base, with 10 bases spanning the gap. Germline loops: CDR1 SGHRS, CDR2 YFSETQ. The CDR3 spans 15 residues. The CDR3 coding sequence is TGCGCCAGCAGCTTGATCGCAGGGGGCACAGATACGCAGTATTTT. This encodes CASSLIAGGTDTQYF.

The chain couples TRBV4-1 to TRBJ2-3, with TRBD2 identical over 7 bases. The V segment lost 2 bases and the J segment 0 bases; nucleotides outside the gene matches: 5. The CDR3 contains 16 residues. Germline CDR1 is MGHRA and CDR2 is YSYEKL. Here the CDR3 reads CASSQPTSESTDTQYF. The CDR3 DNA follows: TGCGCCAGCAGCCAACCTACTAGCGAGAGCACAGATACGCAGTATTTT.

This CDR3 reads CASSLLTGWDTEAFF. In nucleotides, the CDR3 is TGTGCCAGCAGCCTTTTGACAGGGTGGGACACTGAAGCTTTCTTT. The chain employs TRBV14 and TRBJ1-1, with 7 positions matching TRBD1. CDR3 size: 15 residues. From germline, CDR1 is SGHDN and CDR2 FVKESK. The trim removed 4 bases at V and 3 bases at J, leaving 8 bases unmatched.

The CDR3 bases are TGTGCCAGCAGTGCACAGGGTTTCGCCTACAATGAGCAGTTCTTC. It codes for CASSAQGFAYNEQFF. This chain uses TRBV27 with TRBJ2-1; a possible D gene is TRBD1 (6 bases). Germline V gene data show CDR1 as MNHEY and CDR2 as SMNVEV (reference sequence). V was trimmed by 5 bases and J by 2 bases, leaving 13 bases between them. The CDR3 has 15 residues.

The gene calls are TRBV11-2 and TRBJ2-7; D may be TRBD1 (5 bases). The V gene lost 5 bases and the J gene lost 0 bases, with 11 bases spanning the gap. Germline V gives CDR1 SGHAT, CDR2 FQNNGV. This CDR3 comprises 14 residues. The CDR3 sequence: CASSLRQTSYEQYF. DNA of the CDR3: TGTGCCAGCAGCCTTCGACAGACCTCCTACGAGCAGTACTTC.

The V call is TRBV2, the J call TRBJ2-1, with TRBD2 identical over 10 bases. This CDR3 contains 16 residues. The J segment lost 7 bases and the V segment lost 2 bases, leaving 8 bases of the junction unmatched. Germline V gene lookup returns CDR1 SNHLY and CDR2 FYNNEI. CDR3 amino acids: CASSEPRSSGRNEQFF. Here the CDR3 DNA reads TGTGCCAGCAGTGAACCCCGGTCTAGCGGGAGAAATGAGCAGTTCTTC.

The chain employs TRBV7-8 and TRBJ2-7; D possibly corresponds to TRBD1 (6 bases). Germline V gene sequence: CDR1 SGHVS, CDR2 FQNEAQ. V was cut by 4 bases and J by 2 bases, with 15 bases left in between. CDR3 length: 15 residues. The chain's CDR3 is CASSSRTGTPYEQYF. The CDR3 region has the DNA TGTGCCAGCAGCTCCCGGACCGGGACACCCTACGAGCAGTACTTC.

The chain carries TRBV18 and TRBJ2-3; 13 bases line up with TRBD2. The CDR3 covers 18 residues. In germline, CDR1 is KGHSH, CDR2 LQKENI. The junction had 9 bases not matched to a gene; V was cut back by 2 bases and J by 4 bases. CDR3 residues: CASSPNFRTSGRADTQYF. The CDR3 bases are TGTGCCAGCTCACCAAACTTCCGGACTAGCGGGAGAGCAGATACGCAGTATTTT.

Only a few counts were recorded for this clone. CDR3: CASSPMGAGANVLTF. CDR3 nucleotide sequence: TGTGCCAGCAGCCCCATGGGGGCTGGGGCCAACGTCCTGACTTTC. The chain is built from TRBV27 and TRBJ2-6; possibly TRBD1 or TRBD2 for D (5 bases each). Germline V gene lookup returns CDR1 MNHEY and CDR2 SMNVEV (reference sequence). V was shortened by 6 bases and J by 2 bases, with 11 bases between the two germline ends. The CDR3 length is 15 residues.

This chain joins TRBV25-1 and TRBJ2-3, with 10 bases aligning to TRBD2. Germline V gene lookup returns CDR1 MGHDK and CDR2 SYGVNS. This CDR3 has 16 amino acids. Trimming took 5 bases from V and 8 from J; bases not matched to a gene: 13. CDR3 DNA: TGTGCCAGCAGTATCCTAGCGGGAGCGACCACGGGTACGCAGTATTTT. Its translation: CASSILAGATTGTQYF.

CDR3 in amino acids: CASSRIDSGEYEQYF. CDR3 DNA: TGTGCCAGCAGCCGGATAGACTCGGGGGAGTACGAGCAGTACTTC. The V call is TRBV7-6, the J call TRBJ2-5; maybe TRBD2 (6 bases). The J call may be mistaken, given a closer DNA end match to TRBJ2-7. The germline V gene has CDR1 SGHVS and CDR2 FNYEAQ. This CDR3 comprises 15 residues.

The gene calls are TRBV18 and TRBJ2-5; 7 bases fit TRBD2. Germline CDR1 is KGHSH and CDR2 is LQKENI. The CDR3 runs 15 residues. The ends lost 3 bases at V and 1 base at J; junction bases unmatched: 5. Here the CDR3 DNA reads TGTGCCAGCTCACCGTTTTCTAGCGGCCAAGAGACCCAGTACTTC. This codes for CASSPFSSGQETQYF.

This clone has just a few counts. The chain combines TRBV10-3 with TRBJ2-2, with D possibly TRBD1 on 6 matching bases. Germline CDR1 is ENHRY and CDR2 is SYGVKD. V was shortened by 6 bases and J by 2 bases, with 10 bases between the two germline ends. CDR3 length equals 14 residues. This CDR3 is CAISGTPNTGELFF. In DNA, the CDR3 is TGTGCCATCAGCGGGACACCTAACACCGGGGAGCTGTTTTTT.

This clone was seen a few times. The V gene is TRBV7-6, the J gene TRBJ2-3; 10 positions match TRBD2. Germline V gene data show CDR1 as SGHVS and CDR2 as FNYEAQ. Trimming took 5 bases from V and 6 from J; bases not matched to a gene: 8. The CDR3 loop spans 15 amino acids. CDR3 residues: CASSRIAGGQDTQYF. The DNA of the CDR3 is TGTGCCAGCAGCCGAATAGCGGGAGGTCAGGATACGCAGTATTTT.

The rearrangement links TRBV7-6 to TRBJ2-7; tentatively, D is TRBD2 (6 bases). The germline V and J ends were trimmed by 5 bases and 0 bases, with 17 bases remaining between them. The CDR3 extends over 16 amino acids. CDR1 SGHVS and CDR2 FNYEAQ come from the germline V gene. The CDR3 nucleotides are TGTGCCAGCAGCCCCGGGGCTAGCGCCCACTCCTACGAGCAGTACTTC. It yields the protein CASSPGASAHSYEQYF.

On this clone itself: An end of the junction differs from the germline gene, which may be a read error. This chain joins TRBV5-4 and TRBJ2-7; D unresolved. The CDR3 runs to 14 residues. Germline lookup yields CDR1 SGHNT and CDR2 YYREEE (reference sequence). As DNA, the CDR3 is TGTGCCAGCAGCTTGGTCGGTGGCACCTACAAGCAGTACTTC. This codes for CASSLVGGTYKQYF.

The chain's CDR3 is CASSLEGTANTEAFF. CDR3 coding DNA: TGTGCCAGCAGCTTGGAAGGGACAGCCAACACTGAAGCTTTCTTT. V is TRBV5-5 and J is TRBJ1-1, with 7 bases lining up with TRBD1. V trimming: 0 bases; J trimming: 2 bases; junction bases outside the gene matches: 4. CDR1 and CDR2 from the germline V gene are SGHKS and YYEKEE (reference sequence). The CDR3 is 15 amino acids.

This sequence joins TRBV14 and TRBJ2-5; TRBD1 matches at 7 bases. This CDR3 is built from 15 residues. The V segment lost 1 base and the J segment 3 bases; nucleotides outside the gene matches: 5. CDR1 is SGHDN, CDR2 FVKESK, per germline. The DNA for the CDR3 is TGTGCCAGCAGCCAAGTTGGAGACAGGGAAGAGACCCAGTACTTC. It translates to CASSQVGDREETQYF.

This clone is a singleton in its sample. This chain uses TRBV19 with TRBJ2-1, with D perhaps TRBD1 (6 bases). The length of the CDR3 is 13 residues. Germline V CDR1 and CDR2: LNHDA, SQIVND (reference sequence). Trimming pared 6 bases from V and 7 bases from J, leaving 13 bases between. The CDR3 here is CASRLTQGNEQFF. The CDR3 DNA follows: TGTGCCAGTAGACTCACCCAGGGGAATGAGCAGTTCTTC.

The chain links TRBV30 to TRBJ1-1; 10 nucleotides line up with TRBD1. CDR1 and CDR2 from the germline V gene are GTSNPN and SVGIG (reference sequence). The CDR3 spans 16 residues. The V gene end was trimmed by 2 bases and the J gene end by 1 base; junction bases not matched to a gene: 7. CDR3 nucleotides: TGTGCCTGGAGTCCCCGGGACAGGGGTCAGAACACTGAAGCTTTCTTT. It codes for CAWSPRDRGQNTEAFF.

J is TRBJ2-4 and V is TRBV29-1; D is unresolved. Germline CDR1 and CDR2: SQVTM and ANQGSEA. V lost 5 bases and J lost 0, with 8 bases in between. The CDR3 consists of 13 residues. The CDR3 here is CSVKGLAKNIQYF. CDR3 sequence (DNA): TGCAGCGTTAAAGGCCTAGCCAAAAACATTCAGTACTTC.

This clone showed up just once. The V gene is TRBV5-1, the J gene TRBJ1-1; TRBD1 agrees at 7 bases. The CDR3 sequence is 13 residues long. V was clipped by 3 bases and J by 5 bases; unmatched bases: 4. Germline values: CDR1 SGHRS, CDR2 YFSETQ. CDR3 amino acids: CASSSRGGTEAFF. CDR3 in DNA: TGCGCCAGCAGCTCCAGGGGGGGGACTGAAGCTTTCTTT.

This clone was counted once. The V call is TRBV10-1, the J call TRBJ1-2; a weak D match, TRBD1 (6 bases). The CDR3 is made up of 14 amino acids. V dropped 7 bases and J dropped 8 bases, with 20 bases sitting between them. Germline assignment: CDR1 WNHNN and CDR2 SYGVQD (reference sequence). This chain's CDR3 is CASKFYPGGGGYTF. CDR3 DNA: TGCGCCAGCAAATTCTATCCCGGGGGCGGCGGCTACACCTTC.

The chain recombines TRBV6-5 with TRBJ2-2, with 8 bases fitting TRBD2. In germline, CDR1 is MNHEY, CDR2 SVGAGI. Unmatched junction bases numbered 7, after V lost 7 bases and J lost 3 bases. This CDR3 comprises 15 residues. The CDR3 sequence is CASTGGVLHTGELFF. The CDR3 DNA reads TGTGCCAGCACGGGAGGGGTCCTTCACACCGGGGAGCTGTTTTTT.

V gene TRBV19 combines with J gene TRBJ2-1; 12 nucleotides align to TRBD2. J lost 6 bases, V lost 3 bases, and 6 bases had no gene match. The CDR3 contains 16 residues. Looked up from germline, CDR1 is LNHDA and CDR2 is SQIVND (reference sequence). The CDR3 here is CASSIPSGRVGNEQFF. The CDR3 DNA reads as TGTGCCAGTAGTATTCCTAGCGGGAGGGTTGGCAATGAGCAGTTCTTC.

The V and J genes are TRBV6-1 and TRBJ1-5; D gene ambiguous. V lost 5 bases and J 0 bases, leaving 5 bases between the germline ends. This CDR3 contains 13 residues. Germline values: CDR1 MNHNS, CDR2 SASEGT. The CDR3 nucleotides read TGTGCCAGCAGTACGGTTAGCAATCAGCCCCAGCATTTT. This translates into CASSTVSNQPQHF.

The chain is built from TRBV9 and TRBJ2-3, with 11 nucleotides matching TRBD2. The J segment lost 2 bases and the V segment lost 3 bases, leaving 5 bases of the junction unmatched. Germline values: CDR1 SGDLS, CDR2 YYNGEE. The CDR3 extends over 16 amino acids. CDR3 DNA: TGTGCCAGCAGCGCTACTAGCGGGAGTTCCACAGATACGCAGTATTTT. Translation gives CASSATSGSSTDTQYF.

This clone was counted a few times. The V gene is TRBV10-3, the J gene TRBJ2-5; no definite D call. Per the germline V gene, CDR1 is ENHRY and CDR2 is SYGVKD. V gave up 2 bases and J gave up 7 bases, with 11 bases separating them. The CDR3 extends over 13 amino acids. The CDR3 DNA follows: TGTGCCATCAGTGAGGGACCGGCGGCGACCCAGTACTTC. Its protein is CAISEGPAATQYF.

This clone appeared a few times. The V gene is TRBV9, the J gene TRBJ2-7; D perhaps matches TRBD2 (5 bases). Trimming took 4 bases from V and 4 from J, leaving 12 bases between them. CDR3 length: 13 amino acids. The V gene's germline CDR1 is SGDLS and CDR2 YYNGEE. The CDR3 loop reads CASSLPGIYEQYF. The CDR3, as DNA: TGTGCCAGCAGCTTGCCCGGGATATACGAGCAGTACTTC.